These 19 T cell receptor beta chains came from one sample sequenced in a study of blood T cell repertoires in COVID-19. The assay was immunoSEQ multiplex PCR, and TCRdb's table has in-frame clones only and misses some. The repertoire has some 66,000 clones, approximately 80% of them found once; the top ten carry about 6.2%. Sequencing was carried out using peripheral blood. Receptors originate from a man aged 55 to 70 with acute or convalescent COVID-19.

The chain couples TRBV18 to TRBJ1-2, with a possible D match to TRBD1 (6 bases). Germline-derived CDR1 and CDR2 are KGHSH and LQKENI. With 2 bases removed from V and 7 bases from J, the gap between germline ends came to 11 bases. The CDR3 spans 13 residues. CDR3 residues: CASSPYTGSGYTF. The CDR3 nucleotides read TGTGCCAGCTCACCATACACAGGGAGTGGCTACACCTTC.

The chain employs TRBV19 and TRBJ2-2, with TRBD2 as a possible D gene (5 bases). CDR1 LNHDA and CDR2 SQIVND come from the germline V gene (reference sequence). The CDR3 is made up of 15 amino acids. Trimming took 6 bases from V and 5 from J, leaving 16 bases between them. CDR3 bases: TGTGCCAGTAGCATGGGTCCTGAGCGGACCGGGGAGCTGTTTTTT. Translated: CASSMGPERTGELFF.

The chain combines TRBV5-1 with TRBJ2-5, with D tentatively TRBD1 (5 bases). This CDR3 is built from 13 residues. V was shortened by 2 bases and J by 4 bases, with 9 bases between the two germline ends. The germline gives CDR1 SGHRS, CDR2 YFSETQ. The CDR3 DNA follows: TGCGCCAGCAGCTTAGGGGTGGGAGAGACCCAGTACTTC. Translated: CASSLGVGETQYF. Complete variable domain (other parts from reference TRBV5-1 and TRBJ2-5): KAGVTQTPRYLIKTRGQQVTLSCSPISGHRSVSWYQQTPGQGLQFLFEYFSETQRNKGNFPGRFSGRQFSNSRSEMNVSTLELGDSALYLCASSLGVGETQYFGPGTRLLVL.

As DNA, the CDR3 is TGTGCCAGCCTCCTCGGCTGGGGGCTTGGTGGCTACACCTTC. This gives the protein CASLLGWGLGGYTF. The rearrangement links TRBV2 to TRBJ1-2, with TRBD1 as a possible D gene (6 bases). The V gene lost 8 bases and the J gene lost 7 bases, with 20 bases spanning the gap. Per germline, CDR1 SNHLY and CDR2 FYNNEI. The CDR3 covers 14 residues. Supplemented by reference TRBV2 and TRBJ1-2, the full variable domain reads EPEVTQTPSHQVTQMGQEVILRCVPISNHLYFYWYRQILGQKVEFLVSFYNNEISEKSEIFDDQFSVERPDGSNFTLKIRSTKLEDSAMYFCASLLGWGLGGYTFGSGTRLTVV.

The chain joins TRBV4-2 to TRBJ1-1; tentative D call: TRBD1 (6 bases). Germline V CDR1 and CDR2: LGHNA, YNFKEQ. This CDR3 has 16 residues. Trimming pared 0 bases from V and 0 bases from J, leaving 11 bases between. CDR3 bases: TGTGCCAGCAGCCAAGAAGGGGGAAAGGTGAACACTGAAGCTTTCTTT. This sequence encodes CASSQEGGKVNTEAFF.

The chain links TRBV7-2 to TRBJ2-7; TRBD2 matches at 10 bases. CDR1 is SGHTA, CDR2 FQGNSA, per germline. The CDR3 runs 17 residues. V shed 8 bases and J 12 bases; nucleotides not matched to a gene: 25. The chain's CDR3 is CASLQWASGGPPREMYV. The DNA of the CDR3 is TGTGCCAGCTTACAGTGGGCTAGCGGGGGCCCCCCCAGGGAGATGTACGTC.

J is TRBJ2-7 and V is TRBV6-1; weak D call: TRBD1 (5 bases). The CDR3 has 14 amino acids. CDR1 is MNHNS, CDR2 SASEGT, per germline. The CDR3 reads CASSEKGLPVHLDV. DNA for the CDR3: TGTGCCAGCAGTGAAAAGGGGCTTCCAGTACATTTGGACGTC.

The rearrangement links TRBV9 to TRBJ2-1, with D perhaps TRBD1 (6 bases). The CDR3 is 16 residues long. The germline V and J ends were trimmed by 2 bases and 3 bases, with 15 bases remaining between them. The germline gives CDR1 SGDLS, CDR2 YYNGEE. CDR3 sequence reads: CASSVGDIGVYNEQFF. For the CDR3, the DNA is TGTGCCAGCAGCGTTGGGGACATCGGGGTCTACAATGAGCAGTTCTTC.

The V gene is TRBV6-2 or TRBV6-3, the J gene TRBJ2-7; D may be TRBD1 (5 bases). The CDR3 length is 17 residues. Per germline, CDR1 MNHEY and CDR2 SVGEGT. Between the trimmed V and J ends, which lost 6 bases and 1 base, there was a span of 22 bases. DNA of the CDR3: TGTGCCAGCAGCCCTCGACAGTACCCTTCAATATCCTACGAGCAGTACTTC. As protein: CASSPRQYPSISYEQYF.

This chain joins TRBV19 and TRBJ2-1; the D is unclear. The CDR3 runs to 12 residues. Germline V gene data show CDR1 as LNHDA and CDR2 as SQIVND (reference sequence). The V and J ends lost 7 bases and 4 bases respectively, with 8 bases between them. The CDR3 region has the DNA TGTGCCAGTATAAGCCCGTACAATGAGCAGTTCTTC. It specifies CASISPYNEQFF.

The chain's CDR3 is CASSAKTGSGEKLFF. The CDR3 coding sequence is TGCGCCAGCAGCGCTAAGACAGGGTCTGGGGAAAAACTGTTTTTT. J is TRBJ1-4 and V is TRBV5-1, with TRBD1 matching over 7 bases. There are 15 residues in the CDR3. After removal of 4 bases from V and 8 bases from J, the junction contained 11 bases not matched to a gene. Germline lookup yields CDR1 SGHRS and CDR2 YFSETQ.

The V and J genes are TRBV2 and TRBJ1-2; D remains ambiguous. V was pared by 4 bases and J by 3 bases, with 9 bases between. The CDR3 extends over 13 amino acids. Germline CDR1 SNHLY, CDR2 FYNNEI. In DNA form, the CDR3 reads TGTGCCAGCAGTGCCAGGTTCCACTATGGCTACACCTTC. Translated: CASSARFHYGYTF. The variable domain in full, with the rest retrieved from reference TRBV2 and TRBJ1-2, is EPEVTQTPSHQVTQMGQEVILRCVPISNHLYFYWYRQILGQKVEFLVSFYNNEISEKSEIFDDQFSVERPDGSNFTLKIRSTKLEDSAMYFCASSARFHYGYTFGSGTRLTVV.

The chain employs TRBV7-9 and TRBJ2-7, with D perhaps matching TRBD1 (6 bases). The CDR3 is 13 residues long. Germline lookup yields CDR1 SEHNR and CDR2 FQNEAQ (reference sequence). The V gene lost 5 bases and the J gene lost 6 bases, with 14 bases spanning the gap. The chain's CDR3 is CASSRDAGVEQYF. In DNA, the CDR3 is TGTGCCAGCAGCCGAGATGCAGGGGTCGAGCAGTACTTC.

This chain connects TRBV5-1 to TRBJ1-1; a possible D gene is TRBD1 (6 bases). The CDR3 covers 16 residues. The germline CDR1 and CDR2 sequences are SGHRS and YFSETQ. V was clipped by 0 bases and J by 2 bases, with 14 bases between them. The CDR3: CASSLVAGARNTEAFF. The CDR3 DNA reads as TGCGCCAGCAGCTTGGTGGCGGGGGCGCGTAACACTGAAGCTTTCTTT.

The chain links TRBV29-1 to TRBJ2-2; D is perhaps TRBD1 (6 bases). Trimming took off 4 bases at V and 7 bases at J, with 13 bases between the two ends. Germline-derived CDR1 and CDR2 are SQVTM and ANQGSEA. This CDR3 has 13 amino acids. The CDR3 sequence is CSVARQGFGELFF. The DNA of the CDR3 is TGCAGCGTTGCCCGGCAGGGGTTCGGGGAGCTGTTTTTT.

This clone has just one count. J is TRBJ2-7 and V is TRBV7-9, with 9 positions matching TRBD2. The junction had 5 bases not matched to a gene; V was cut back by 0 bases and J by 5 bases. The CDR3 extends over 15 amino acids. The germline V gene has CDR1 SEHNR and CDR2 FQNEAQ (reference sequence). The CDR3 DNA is TGTGCCAGCAGCTTAGCTGCGGGGGGGCCGGACGAGCAGTACTTC. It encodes CASSLAAGGPDEQYF.

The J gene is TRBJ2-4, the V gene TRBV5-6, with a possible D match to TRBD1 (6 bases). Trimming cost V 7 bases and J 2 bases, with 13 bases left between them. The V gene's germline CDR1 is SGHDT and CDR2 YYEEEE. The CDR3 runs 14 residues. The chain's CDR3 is CASGEQGTKNIQYF. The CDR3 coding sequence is TGTGCCAGCGGCGAACAGGGAACCAAAAACATTCAGTACTTC.

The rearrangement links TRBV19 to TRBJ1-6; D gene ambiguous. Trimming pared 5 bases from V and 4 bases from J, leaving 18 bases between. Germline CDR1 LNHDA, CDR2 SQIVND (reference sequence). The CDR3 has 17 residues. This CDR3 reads CASSPLGKNWYNSPLHF. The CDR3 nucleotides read TGTGCCAGTAGTCCCCTGGGCAAGAACTGGTATAATTCACCCCTCCACTTT.

This chain's CDR3 is CASSLETGPNYGYTF. As DNA, the CDR3 is TGTGCCAGCAGCTTAGAAACAGGGCCTAACTATGGCTACACCTTC. The rearrangement joins TRBV11-3 to TRBJ1-2; TRBD1 might be the D (6 bases). The ends were cut back, 0 bases at V and 0 bases at J, with 8 bases in the middle. The CDR3 covers 15 residues. Germline loops: CDR1 SGHNT, CDR2 YENEEA.